One sample yielded the 18 T cell receptor beta chains listed below, sequenced in a study of blood T cells in healthy people across ages. For the second PCR, which ran for roughly 6 to 12 cycles, a sample-barcoded 5' primer and a J-beta primer mix were used. TCRdb reanalysed the 5' RACE reads using MiXCR and keeps one entry per CDR3 protein. Among approximately 800,000 distinct CDR3 sequences listed, 46% were seen once. Sample: blood. The origin of the receptors is a man older than 75 in good health.

This clonotype has a count of ten or more. The chain carries TRBV12-3 or TRBV12-4 and TRBJ2-3; unclear D gene. The CDR3 runs to 15 residues. The germline V and J ends were trimmed by 2 bases and 0 bases, with 9 bases remaining between them. CDR3 sequence reads: CASSLQGASTDTQYF. DNA of the CDR3: TGTGCCAGCAGTTTACAAGGCGCTAGCACAGATACGCAGTATTTT.

The chain employs TRBV5-1 and TRBJ1-5; TRBD1 is a possible D gene (5 bases). V lost 4 bases and J lost 6, with 14 bases in between. The CDR3 loop spans 14 amino acids. Germline V lookup: CDR1 SGHRS, CDR2 YFSETQ. DNA for the CDR3: TGCGCCAGCAGCCCGGGACCCACAGGTCAGCCCCAGCATTTT. Its protein is CASSPGPTGQPQHF.

This clonotype has only a few counts. J is TRBJ1-2 and V is TRBV9, with 9 bases fitting TRBD1. This CDR3 has 15 residues. Germline CDR1 SGDLS, CDR2 YYNGEE. The trim removed 4 bases at V and 4 bases at J, leaving 8 bases unmatched. CDR3 amino acids: CASSPMDRGLYGYTF. CDR3 sequence (DNA): TGTGCCAGCAGCCCCATGGACAGGGGCCTCTATGGCTACACCTTC.

V gene TRBV12-3 or TRBV12-4 combines with J gene TRBJ2-1, with 13 bases aligning to TRBD2. The junction had 7 bases not matched to a gene; V was cut back by 6 bases and J by 5 bases. The CDR3 length is 16 residues. The CDR3 protein is CASSIGLAGANNEQFF. The DNA of the CDR3 is TGTGCCAGCAGCATTGGACTAGCGGGGGCGAACAATGAGCAGTTCTTC.

The chain uses TRBV27 and TRBJ2-4, with 8 bases fitting TRBD1. Germline CDR1 MNHEY, CDR2 SMNVEV (reference sequence). J gave up 0 bases and V 9 bases, and 7 bases lay outside the gene matches. The CDR3 totals 15 residues. CDR3: CASVDRAGAKNIQYF. The CDR3 DNA follows: TGTGCCAGTGTGGACAGGGCGGGAGCCAAAAACATTCAGTACTTC.

The gene calls are TRBV9 and TRBJ2-1; TRBD1 matches at 9 bases. The CDR3 loop spans 16 amino acids. V trimming: 4 bases; J trimming: 6 bases; junction bases outside the gene matches: 11. CDR1 SGDLS and CDR2 YYNGEE come from the germline V gene. The DNA for the CDR3 is TGTGCCAGCAGCCCCCCCGGGACAGGGTCGAGCAATGAGCAGTTCTTC. Encoded protein: CASSPPGTGSSNEQFF.

The chain has TRBV5-1 and TRBJ2-3; TRBD1 is a possible D gene (6 bases). This CDR3 has 16 amino acids. Germline loops: CDR1 SGHRS, CDR2 YFSETQ. Trimming removed 2 bases from V and 0 bases from J, with 13 bases in between. Here the CDR3 reads CASSFQGSTSTDTQYF. The CDR3 region has the DNA TGCGCCAGCAGCTTCCAGGGGTCTACTAGCACAGATACGCAGTATTTT.

The rearrangement uses TRBV20-1 and TRBJ2-1; TRBD2 matches 8 bases. The V and J ends lost 0 bases and 4 bases, in that order; junction bases with no gene match: 5. CDR1 is DFQATT, CDR2 SNEGSKA, per germline (reference sequence). The CDR3 extends over 15 amino acids. The CDR3 DNA follows: TGCAGTGCTAGAGATCCCCAGCGGGAGTACAATGAGCAGTTCTTC. It encodes CSARDPQREYNEQFF.

This clonotype was observed a single time. V is TRBV2 and J is TRBJ2-3; 13 bases are shared with TRBD2. CDR1 SNHLY and CDR2 FYNNEI come from the germline V gene. The length of the CDR3 is 17 residues. After removal of 6 bases from V and 4 bases from J, the junction contained 10 bases not matched to a gene. The CDR3 sequence is CASSHPSGLAGADTQYF. The CDR3 DNA reads TGTGCCAGCAGCCACCCGTCCGGACTAGCGGGAGCAGATACGCAGTATTTT.

The table lists this clonotype with many counts. The rearrangement uses TRBV12-3 or TRBV12-4 and TRBJ2-3; D unresolved. V was cut by 9 bases and J by 0 bases, with 10 bases left in between. This CDR3 is built from 13 residues. The CDR3 sequence is CASRISSTDTQYF. DNA of the CDR3: TGTGCCAGTCGTATTTCTAGCACAGATACGCAGTATTTT.

This chain uses TRBV28 with TRBJ2-5; 9 bases are a match to TRBD2. V trimming: 10 bases; J trimming: 4 bases; junction bases outside the gene matches: 7. CDR1 MDHEN and CDR2 SYDVKM come from the germline V gene. CDR3 length: 13 amino acids. CDR3 region: CAIRTSERETQYF. DNA for the CDR3: TGTGCCATCCGGACTAGCGAGAGAGAGACCCAGTACTTC.

V usage is TRBV29-1 and J usage is TRBJ2-5; possible D gene TRBD1, 7 bases. Between the trimmed V and J ends, which lost 6 bases and 2 bases, there was a span of 13 bases. There are 13 residues in the CDR3. Germline V gives CDR1 SQVTM, CDR2 ANQGSEA. CDR3 residues: CSVGTAGQETQYF. The CDR3 DNA follows: TGCAGCGTGGGGACAGCGGGTCAAGAGACCCAGTACTTC.

There are many counts of this clonotype. The chain employs TRBV7-2 and TRBJ2-1, with a tentative D call TRBD1 (5 bases). V lost 0 bases and J lost 7, with 16 bases in between. From germline, CDR1 is SGHTA and CDR2 FQGNSA. CDR3 length: 16 residues. The CDR3 nucleotides are TGTGCCAGCAGCTTAGCCTGGACAAGGGCCCATAATGAGCAGTTCTTC. It translates to CASSLAWTRAHNEQFF. The whole variable domain, filled in from reference TRBV7-2 and TRBJ2-1, reads GAGVSQSPSNKVTEKGKDVELRCDPISGHTALYWYRQSLGQGLEFLIYFQGNSAPDKSGLPSDRFSAERTGGSVSTLTIQRTQQEDSAVYLCASSLAWTRAHNEQFFGPGTRLTVL.

The chain links TRBV20-1 to TRBJ1-2, with 12 bases fitting TRBD1. V shed 5 bases, J shed 4 bases, and the junction held 11 bases outside the gene matches. Germline V lookup: CDR1 DFQATT, CDR2 SNEGSKA (reference sequence). The CDR3 is 16 amino acids. The CDR3 loop reads CSASTGTGGAGYGYTF. The CDR3 bases are TGCAGTGCTTCAACCGGGACAGGGGGCGCAGGCTATGGCTACACCTTC.

A word on this clonotype: The junction does not match germline at one end; this may be a read error. CDR3: CTSSLEGRDQETQYF. DNA of the CDR3: TGTACCAGCAGCTTAGAGGGTAGAGACCAAGAGACCCAGTACTTC. This chain links TRBV11-3 with TRBJ2-5; a possible D gene is TRBD2 (5 bases). The germline gives CDR1 SGHNT, CDR2 YENEEA. The CDR3 has 15 residues.

This chain links TRBV24-1 with TRBJ1-2; unclear D gene. V lost 8 bases and J 6 bases, leaving 12 bases between the germline ends. Per the germline V gene, CDR1 is KGHDR and CDR2 is SFDVKD. The CDR3 spans 12 residues. The CDR3 loop reads CATNSGSDGYTF. CDR3 coding DNA: TGTGCCACCAATTCTGGATCGGATGGCTACACCTTC.

This clonotype was counted a few times. The V gene is TRBV30, the J gene TRBJ1-5, with 9 bases identical to TRBD1. Germline V CDR1 and CDR2: GTSNPN, SVGIG (reference sequence). After removal of 5 bases from V and 6 bases from J, the junction contained 5 bases not matched to a gene. The CDR3 is 13 amino acids. In DNA, the CDR3 is TGTGCCTGGGGGGACAGGGACACTCAGCCCCAGCATTTT. This translates into CAWGDRDTQPQHF.

This clonotype was counted ten times or more. The V call is TRBV7-2, the J call TRBJ1-5; D remains ambiguous. The CDR3 contains 18 residues. The V end lost 1 base, the J end lost 1 base, and 17 bases lay between the germline ends. Germline CDR1 reads SGHTA; CDR2 reads FQGNSA. CDR3 sequence (DNA): TGTGCCAGCAGCTTAGAAGTGGTAACGGGAACGAGCAATCAGCCCCAGCATTTT. This translates into CASSLEVVTGTSNQPQHF.